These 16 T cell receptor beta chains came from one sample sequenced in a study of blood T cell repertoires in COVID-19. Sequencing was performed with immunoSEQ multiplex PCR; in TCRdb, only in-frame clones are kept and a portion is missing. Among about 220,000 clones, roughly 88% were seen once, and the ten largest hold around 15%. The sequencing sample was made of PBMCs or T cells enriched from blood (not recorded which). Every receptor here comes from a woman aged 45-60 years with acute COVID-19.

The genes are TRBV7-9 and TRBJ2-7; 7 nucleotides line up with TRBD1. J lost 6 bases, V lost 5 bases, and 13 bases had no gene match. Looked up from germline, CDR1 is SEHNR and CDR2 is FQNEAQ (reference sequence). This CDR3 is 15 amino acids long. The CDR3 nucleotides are TGTGCCAGCAGCCCCAGACAGGGAACCATCCGCGAGCAGTACTTC. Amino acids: CASSPRQGTIREQYF.

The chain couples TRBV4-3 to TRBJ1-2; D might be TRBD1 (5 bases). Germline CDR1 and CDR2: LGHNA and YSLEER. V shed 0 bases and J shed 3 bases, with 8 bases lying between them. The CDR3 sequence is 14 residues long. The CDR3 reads CASSQDRGDYGYTF. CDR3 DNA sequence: TGCGCCAGCAGCCAAGATCGGGGGGACTATGGCTACACCTTC.

CDR3 nucleotides: TGTGCCAGCAGTTTTCCGGGGTCAGATACGCAGTATTTT. As protein: CASSFPGSDTQYF. V gene TRBV28 combines with J gene TRBJ2-3; tentatively, D is TRBD2 (5 bases). CDR1 is MDHEN and CDR2 is SYDVKM in the germline V gene. Trimming removed 3 bases from V and 4 bases from J, with 8 bases in between. The CDR3 length is 13 residues.

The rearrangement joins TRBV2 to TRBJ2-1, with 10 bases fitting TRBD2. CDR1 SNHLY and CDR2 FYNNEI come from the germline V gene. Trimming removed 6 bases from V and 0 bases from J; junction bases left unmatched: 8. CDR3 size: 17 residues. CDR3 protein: CASRGLAASSSYNEQFF. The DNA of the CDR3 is TGTGCCAGCAGAGGACTAGCGGCCTCGAGCTCCTACAATGAGCAGTTCTTC.

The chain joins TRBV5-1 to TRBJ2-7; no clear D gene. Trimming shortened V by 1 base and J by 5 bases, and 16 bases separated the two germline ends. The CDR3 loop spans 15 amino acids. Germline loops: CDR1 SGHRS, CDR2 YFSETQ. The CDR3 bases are TGCGCCAGCAGCTTGAGTGGTAGTCCCACCAACGAGCAGTACTTC. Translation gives CASSLSGSPTNEQYF.

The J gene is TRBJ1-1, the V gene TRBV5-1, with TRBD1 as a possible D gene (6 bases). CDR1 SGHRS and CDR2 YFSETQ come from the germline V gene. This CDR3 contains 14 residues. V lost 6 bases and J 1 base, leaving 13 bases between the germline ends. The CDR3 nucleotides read TGCGCCAGCACCTGGGAGGGGGAGAACACTGAAGCTTTCTTT. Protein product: CASTWEGENTEAFF.

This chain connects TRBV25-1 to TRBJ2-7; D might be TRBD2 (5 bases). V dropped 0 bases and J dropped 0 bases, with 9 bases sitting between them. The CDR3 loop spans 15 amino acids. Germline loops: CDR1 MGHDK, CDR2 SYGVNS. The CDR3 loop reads CASSEYPAASYEQYF. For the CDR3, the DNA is TGTGCCAGCAGTGAATATCCAGCGGCCTCCTACGAGCAGTACTTC.

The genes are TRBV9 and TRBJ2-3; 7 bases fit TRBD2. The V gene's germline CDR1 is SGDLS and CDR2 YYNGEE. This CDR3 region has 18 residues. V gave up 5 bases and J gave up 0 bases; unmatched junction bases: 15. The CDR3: CASSPDPGDGRSTDTQYF. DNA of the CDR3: TGTGCCAGCAGTCCCGACCCGGGGGACGGGAGGAGCACAGATACGCAGTATTTT. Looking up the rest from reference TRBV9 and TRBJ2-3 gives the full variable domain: DSGVTQTPKHLITATGQRVTLRCSPRSGDLSVYWYQQSLDQGLQFLIQYYNGEERAKGNILERFSAQQFPDLHSELNLSSLELGDSALYFCASSPDPGDGRSTDTQYFGPGTRLTVL.

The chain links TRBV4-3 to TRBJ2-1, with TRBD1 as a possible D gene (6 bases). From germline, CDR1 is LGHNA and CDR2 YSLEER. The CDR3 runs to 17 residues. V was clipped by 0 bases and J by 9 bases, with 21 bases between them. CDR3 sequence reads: CASSQDRPLGANTEQFF. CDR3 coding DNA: TGCGCCAGCAGCCAAGATCGCCCCCTGGGGGCGAACACTGAGCAGTTCTTC.

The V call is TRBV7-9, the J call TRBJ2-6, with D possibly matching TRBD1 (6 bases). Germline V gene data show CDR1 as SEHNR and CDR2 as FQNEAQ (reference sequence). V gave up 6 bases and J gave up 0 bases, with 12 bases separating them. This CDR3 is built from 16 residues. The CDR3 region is CASSSRGGSGANVLTF. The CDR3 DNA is TGTGCCAGCAGTTCAAGAGGGGGCTCTGGGGCCAACGTCCTGACTTTC. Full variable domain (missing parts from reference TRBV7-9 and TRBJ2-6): DTGVSQNPRHKITKRGQNVTFRCDPISEHNRLYWYRQTLGQGPEFLTYFQNEAQLEKSRLLSDRFSAERPKGSFSTLEIQRTEQGDSAMYLCASSSRGGSGANVLTFGAGSRLTVL.

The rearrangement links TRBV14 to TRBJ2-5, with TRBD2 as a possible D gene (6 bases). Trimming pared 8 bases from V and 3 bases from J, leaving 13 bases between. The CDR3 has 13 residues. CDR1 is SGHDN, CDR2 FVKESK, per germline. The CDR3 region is CASWGGEKETQYF. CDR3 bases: TGTGCCAGCTGGGGAGGTGAAAAAGAGACCCAGTACTTC.

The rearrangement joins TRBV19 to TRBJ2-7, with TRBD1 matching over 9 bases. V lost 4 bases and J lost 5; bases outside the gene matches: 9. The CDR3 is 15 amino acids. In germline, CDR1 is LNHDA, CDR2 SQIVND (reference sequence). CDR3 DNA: TGTGCCAGTAGTACCTCTGCGGGACAGGGCAACGAGCAGTACTTC. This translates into CASSTSAGQGNEQYF.

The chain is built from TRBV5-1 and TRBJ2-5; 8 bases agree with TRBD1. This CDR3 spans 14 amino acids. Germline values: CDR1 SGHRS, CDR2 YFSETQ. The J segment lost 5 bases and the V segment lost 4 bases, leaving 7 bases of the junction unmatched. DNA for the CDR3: TGCGCCAGCAGCAGGACAGGGTCCGTCGAGACCCAGTACTTC. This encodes CASSRTGSVETQYF.

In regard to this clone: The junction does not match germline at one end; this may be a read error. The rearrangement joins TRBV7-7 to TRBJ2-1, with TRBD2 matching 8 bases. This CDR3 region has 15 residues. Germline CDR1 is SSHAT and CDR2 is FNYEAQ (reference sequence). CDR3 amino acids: CASSLGISGTNEQFF. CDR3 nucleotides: TGTGCTAGCAGCTTAGGCATTAGCGGGACAAATGAGCAGTTCTTC. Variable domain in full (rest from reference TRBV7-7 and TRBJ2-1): GAGVSQSPRYKVTKRGQDVTLRCDPISSHATLYWYQQALGQGPEFLTYFNYEAQPDKSGLPSDRFSAERPEGSISTLTIQRTEQRDSAMYRCASSLGISGTNEQFFGPGTRLTVL.

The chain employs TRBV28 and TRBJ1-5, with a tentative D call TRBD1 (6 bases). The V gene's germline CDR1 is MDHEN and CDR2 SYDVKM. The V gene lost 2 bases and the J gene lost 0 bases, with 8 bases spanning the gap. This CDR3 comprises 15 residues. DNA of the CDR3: TGTGCCAGCAGTTTAACAGGGCATAGCAATCAGCCCCAGCATTTT. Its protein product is CASSLTGHSNQPQHF.

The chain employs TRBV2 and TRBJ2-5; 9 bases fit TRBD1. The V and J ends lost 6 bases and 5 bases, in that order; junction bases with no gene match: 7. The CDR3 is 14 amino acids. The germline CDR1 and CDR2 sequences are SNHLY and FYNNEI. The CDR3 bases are TGTGCCAGCAGCGCTTACAGGGGGCTGGAGACCCAGTACTTC. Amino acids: CASSAYRGLETQYF.